Following are 18 T cell receptor beta chains from one sample sequenced in a study of early T cells in non-severe SARS-CoV-2 infection. TCRdb redid the calling of the 5' RACE reads with MiXCR, one entry per CDR3 protein. Of around 40,000 distinct CDR3 sequences listed, 9.5% to 13% are singletons. Sequencing input: whole blood. These receptors originate from an adult who was a healthcare worker with PCR-confirmed SARS-CoV-2 infection or an uninfected control (not recorded which).

The J gene is TRBJ2-2, the V gene TRBV6-2 or TRBV6-3, with D maybe TRBD1 (7 bases). Trimming stripped 5 bases from V and 3 bases from J, with 19 bases between. The CDR3 contains 17 residues. CDR1 and CDR2 (germline): MNHEY, SVGEGT. For the CDR3, the DNA is TGTGCCAGCAGTAAAATGGCGGGACAGACATACACCGGGGAGCTGTTTTTT. Translated: CASSKMAGQTYTGELFF.

The table lists this clonotype with a few counts. The J gene is TRBJ2-1, the V gene TRBV19, with 7 bases that match TRBD1. CDR1 is LNHDA, CDR2 SQIVND, per germline (reference sequence). CDR3 length: 16 amino acids. V lost 5 bases to trimming and J lost 6 bases; unmatched junction nucleotides: 13. The CDR3 DNA sequence: TGTGCCAGTAGTGTCCTACCCACAGGGGCTGGCAATGAGCAGTTCTTC. Its protein product is CASSVLPTGAGNEQFF.

This clonotype has only a few counts. V and J are TRBV19 and TRBJ2-1; weak D call: TRBD2 (6 bases). V shed 10 bases and J shed 5 bases, with 12 bases lying between them. The CDR3 has 12 residues. Germline values: CDR1 LNHDA, CDR2 SQIVND (reference sequence). CDR3 bases: TGTGCCACCGGGAGCAAGAACAATGAGCAGTTCTTC. Translation: CATGSKNNEQFF.

This clonotype was observed many times. The rearrangement uses TRBV4-2 and TRBJ2-1; 8 bases fit TRBD1. The trim removed 3 bases at V and 2 bases at J, leaving 3 bases unmatched. CDR1 and CDR2 (germline): LGHNA, YNFKEQ. The CDR3 spans 15 residues. CDR3 in amino acids: CASSHGQGPYNEQFF. Here the CDR3 DNA reads TGTGCCAGCAGCCACGGACAGGGCCCCTACAATGAGCAGTTCTTC.

The chain combines TRBV5-1 with TRBJ2-5; D gene uncertain. The CDR3 has 14 residues. Looked up from germline, CDR1 is SGHRS and CDR2 is YFSETQ. The ends were cut back, 4 bases at V and 5 bases at J, with 15 bases in the middle. In nucleotides, the CDR3 is TGCGCCAGCAGCCCGGGCATTTCACGGGAGACCCAGTACTTC. It encodes CASSPGISRETQYF.

This clonotype was observed at least ten times. The chain has TRBV11-2 and TRBJ1-6; 11 bases agree with TRBD1. CDR3 size: 14 residues. The trim removed 6 bases at V and 11 bases at J, leaving 6 bases unmatched. Germline loops: CDR1 SGHAT, CDR2 FQNNGV. CDR3 nucleotides: TGTGCCAGCAGAGGACAGGGGGCGAGGGCACCCCTCCACTTT. The encoded protein is CASRGQGARAPLHF.

This clonotype appeared a few times. This chain connects TRBV2 to TRBJ2-3, with D perhaps TRBD1 (7 bases). The CDR3 has 15 amino acids. Looked up from germline, CDR1 is SNHLY and CDR2 is FYNNEI. Deletions cut 2 bases from V and 3 bases from J, with 12 bases between. The CDR3 nucleotides are TGTGCCAGCAGTGAACAGGGGGGAGGTACAGATACGCAGTATTTT. Translating it yields CASSEQGGGTDTQYF.

This clonotype has a handful of counts. The V gene is TRBV7-3, the J gene TRBJ1-5; D gene unclear. Germline V gives CDR1 SGHTA, CDR2 FQGTGA. Trimming removed 5 bases from V and 6 bases from J, with 11 bases in between. The length of the CDR3 is 13 residues. The DNA of the CDR3 is TGTGCCAGCAGCCCAACCGCGGGTCAGCCCCAGCATTTT. It translates to CASSPTAGQPQHF.

This clonotype came up many times. This chain joins TRBV6-2 or TRBV6-3 and TRBJ1-1, with D unclear. Germline V gene data show CDR1 as MNHEY and CDR2 as SVGEGT. This CDR3 contains 12 residues. Trimming shortened V by 0 bases and J by 4 bases, and 3 bases separated the two germline ends. As DNA, the CDR3 is TGTGCCAGCAGTTACTCGACCACTGAAGCTTTCTTT. It encodes CASSYSTTEAFF.

This clonotype was recorded at least ten times. This chain connects TRBV14 to TRBJ2-3; D gene unclear. V lost 0 bases and J 9 bases, leaving 4 bases between the germline ends. Germline values: CDR1 SGHDN, CDR2 FVKESK. This CDR3 has 11 residues. CDR3 in amino acids: CASSQEKTQYF. The CDR3 DNA reads as TGTGCCAGCAGCCAAGAGAAAACGCAGTATTTT.

This clonotype was seen repeatedly, ten times or more. The gene calls are TRBV11-2 and TRBJ2-1; D might be TRBD1 (6 bases). Trimming left V 3 bases short and J 7 bases short, with 10 bases between. The CDR3 loop spans 13 amino acids. Per germline, CDR1 SGHAT and CDR2 FQNNGV. CDR3 coding DNA: TGTGCCAGCAGCTTGCAGGGGTATAATGAGCAGTTCTTC. Encoded protein: CASSLQGYNEQFF. Filled out from reference TRBV11-2 and TRBJ2-1, the complete variable domain reads EAGVAQSPRYKIIEKRQSVAFWCNPISGHATLYWYQQILGQGPKLLIQFQNNGVVDDSQLPKDRFSAERLKGVDSTLKIQPAKLEDSAVYLCASSLQGYNEQFFGPGTRLTVL.

A word on this clonotype: Relative to the germline gene, one junction end is altered; a read error may explain this. The chain has TRBV29-1 and TRBJ2-1; unclear D gene. The CDR3 is made up of 12 amino acids. Germline CDR1 and CDR2: SQVTM and ANQGSEA. CDR3 loop: CSGSSSYNEKFF. In DNA, the CDR3 is TGCAGCGGTAGTAGCTCCTACAATGAGAAGTTCTTC.

This clonotype was counted a few times. The V and J genes are TRBV7-2 and TRBJ1-5; 9 bases are a match to TRBD1. Germline V lookup: CDR1 SGHTA, CDR2 FQGNSA. The CDR3 length is 15 residues. After removal of 1 base from V and 4 bases from J, the junction contained 2 bases not matched to a gene. The CDR3 DNA is TGTGCCAGCAGCTTAGTGGGACAGGGTAATCAGCCCCAGCATTTT. Its translation: CASSLVGQGNQPQHF.

This clonotype was observed many times. The chain combines TRBV20-1 with TRBJ2-1, with TRBD2 as a possible D gene (6 bases). V dropped 3 bases and J dropped 3 bases, with 15 bases sitting between them. The CDR3 spans 15 residues. Germline V gives CDR1 DFQATT, CDR2 SNEGSKA (reference sequence). The CDR3 sequence: CSASWDSTGYNEQFF. As DNA, the CDR3 is TGCAGTGCTAGCTGGGACTCCACAGGCTACAATGAGCAGTTCTTC.

The chain couples TRBV6-2 or TRBV6-3 to TRBJ1-1; no firm D call. V was cut by 6 bases and J by 8 bases, with 10 bases left in between. Germline V gene lookup returns CDR1 MNHEY and CDR2 SVGEGT. This CDR3 contains 11 residues. CDR3 sequence: CASSGIGEAFF. The DNA for the CDR3 is TGTGCCAGCAGCGGTATAGGAGAAGCTTTCTTT.

By share, this clonotype counts as medium-sized. Here the CDR3 reads CSVETGGSAGAFF. CDR3 DNA sequence: TGCAGCGTCGAAACAGGGGGCTCGGCTGGAGCTTTCTTT. This chain joins TRBV29-1 and TRBJ1-1; 9 positions agree with TRBD1. The CDR3 consists of 13 residues. CDR1 is SQVTM and CDR2 is ANQGSEA in the germline V gene. The ends lost 6 bases at V and 10 bases at J; junction bases unmatched: 12.

The sample holds a few counts of this clonotype. The rearrangement joins TRBV6-5 to TRBJ1-1; D is possibly TRBD1 (6 bases). The germline gives CDR1 MNHEY, CDR2 SVGAGI. Trimming removed 2 bases from V and 0 bases from J, with 10 bases in between. CDR3 length equals 15 residues. CDR3 region: CASSYQGQVNTEAFF. The CDR3 coding sequence is TGTGCCAGCAGTTACCAGGGACAAGTGAACACTGAAGCTTTCTTT.

This clonotype was counted many times. The chain employs TRBV28 and TRBJ2-2, with D uncertain. The CDR3 totals 15 residues. From germline, CDR1 is MDHEN and CDR2 SYDVKM. Deletions cut 3 bases from V and 1 base from J, with 9 bases between. The CDR3 here is CASSFNVENTGELFF. The CDR3 nucleotides are TGTGCCAGCAGTTTTAACGTCGAGAACACCGGGGAGCTGTTTTTT.